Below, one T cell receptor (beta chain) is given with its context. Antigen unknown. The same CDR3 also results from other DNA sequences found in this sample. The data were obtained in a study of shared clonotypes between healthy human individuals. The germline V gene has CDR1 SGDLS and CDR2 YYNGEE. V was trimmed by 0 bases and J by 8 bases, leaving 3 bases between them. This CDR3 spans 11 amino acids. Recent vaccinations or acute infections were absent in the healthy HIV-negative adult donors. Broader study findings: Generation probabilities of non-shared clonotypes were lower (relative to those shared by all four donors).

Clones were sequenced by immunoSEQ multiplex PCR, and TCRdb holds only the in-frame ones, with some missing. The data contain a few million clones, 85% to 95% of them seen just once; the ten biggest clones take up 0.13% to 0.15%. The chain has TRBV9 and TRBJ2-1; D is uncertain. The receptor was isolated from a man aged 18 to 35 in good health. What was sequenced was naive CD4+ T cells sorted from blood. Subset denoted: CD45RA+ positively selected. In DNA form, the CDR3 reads TGTGCCAGCAGCGTAGACTATGAGCAGTTCTTC. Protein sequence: CASSVDYEQFF.